This T cell receptor beta chain comes out of a study of beta chain features in type 1 diabetes. Study-level findings and limits: The study found fewer insertions and more deletions at VDJ junctions in type 1 diabetes patients. Compared with healthy donors, patients appeared to share more similar naive, central memory and regulatory TCRB repertoires. People with Type 1 diabetes carried modestly yet significantly shorter TCRB CDR3s in all four CD4+ subsets.

A word on this clone: Its antigen remains unknown.

CD4+ naive, central memory, regulatory and stem cell-like memory cells were sorted via CD45RO/CCR7/CD25/CD127/CD95/CD27. V lost 7 bases and J 1 base, leaving 14 bases between the germline ends. CDR3 length: 15 residues. Per germline, CDR1 MNHEY and CDR2 SVGAGI. The study reverse transcribed the entire isolated RNA, so it sequenced expressed TCRB transcripts. The table came from immunoSEQ multiplex PCR; TCRdb's copy has only in-frame clones and leaves some out. The data show hundreds of thousands of clones, less than 9.5% seen once. Input material: central memory CD4+ T cells from blood. The rearrangement uses TRBV6-5 and TRBJ2-1; D unresolved. The source is a woman aged 18-30 years in good health. The CDR3 is CASNTPLGSYNEQFF. CDR3 bases: TGTGCCAGCAATACTCCGTTGGGGTCCTACAATGAGCAGTTCTTC.